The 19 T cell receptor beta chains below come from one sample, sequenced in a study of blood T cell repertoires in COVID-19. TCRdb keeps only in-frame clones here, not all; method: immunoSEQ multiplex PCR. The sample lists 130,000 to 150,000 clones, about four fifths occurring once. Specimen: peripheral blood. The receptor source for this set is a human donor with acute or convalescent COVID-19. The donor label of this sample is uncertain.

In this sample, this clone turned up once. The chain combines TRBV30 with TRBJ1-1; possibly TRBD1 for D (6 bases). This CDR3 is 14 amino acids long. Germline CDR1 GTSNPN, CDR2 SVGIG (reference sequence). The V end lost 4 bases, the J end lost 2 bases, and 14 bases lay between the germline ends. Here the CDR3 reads CAWNRIQGNTEAFF. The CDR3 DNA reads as TGTGCCTGGAACCGTATACAGGGAAACACTGAAGCTTTCTTT. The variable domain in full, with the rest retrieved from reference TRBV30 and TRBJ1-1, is SQTIHQWPATLVQPVGSPLSLECTVEGTSNPNLYWYRQAAGRGLQLLFYSVGIGQISSEVPQNLSASRPQDRQFILSSKKLLLSDSGFYLCAWNRIQGNTEAFFGQGTRLTVV.

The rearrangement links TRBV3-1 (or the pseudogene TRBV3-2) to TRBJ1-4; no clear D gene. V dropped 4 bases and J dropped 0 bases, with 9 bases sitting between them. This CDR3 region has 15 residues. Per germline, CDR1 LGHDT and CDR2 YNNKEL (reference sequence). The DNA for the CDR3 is TGTGCCAGCAGCCCTCCCTCTTCAACTAATGAAAAACTGTTTTTT. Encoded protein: CASSPPSSTNEKLFF.

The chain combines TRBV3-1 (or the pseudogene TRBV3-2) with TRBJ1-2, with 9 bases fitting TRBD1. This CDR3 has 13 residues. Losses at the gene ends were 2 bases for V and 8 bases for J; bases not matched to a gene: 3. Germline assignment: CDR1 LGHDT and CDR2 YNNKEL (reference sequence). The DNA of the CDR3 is TGTGCCAGCAGCCAATCTGGACAGGGGGGCTACACCTTC. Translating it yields CASSQSGQGGYTF.

CDR3 nucleotide sequence: TGTGCCAGCAGCTTCCCCCAGGGGGGTGGCACCGGGGAGCTGTTTTTT. It specifies CASSFPQGGGTGELFF. The rearrangement links TRBV7-9 to TRBJ2-2; D may be TRBD1 (7 bases). V was cut by 3 bases and J by 4 bases, with 15 bases left in between. Germline CDR1 SEHNR, CDR2 FQNEAQ (reference sequence). The CDR3 length is 16 residues.

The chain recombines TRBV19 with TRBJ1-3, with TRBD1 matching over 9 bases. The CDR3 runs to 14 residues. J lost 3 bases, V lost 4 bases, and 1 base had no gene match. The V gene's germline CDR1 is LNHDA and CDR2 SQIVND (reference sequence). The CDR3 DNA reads TGTGCCAGTAGTACGACAGGGGGTGGAAACACCATATATTTT. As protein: CASSTTGGGNTIYF.

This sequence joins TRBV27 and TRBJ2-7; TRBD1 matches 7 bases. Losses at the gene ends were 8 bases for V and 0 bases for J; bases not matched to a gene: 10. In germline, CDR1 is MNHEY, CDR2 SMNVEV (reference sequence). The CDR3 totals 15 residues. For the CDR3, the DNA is TGTGCCAGCTCCCGCGGACAGGAACGCTCCTACGAGCAGTACTTC. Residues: CASSRGQERSYEQYF.

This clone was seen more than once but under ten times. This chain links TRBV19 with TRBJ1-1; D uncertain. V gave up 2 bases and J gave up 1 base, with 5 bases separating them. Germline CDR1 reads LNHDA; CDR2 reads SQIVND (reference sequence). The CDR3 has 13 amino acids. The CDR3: CASSILTNTEAFF. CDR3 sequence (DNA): TGTGCCAGTAGTATACTAACGAACACTGAAGCTTTCTTT.

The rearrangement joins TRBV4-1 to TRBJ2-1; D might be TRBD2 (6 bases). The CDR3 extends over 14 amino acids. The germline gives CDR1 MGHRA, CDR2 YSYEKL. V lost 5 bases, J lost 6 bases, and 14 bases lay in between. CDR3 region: CASSTRDSLNEQFF. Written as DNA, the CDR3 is TGCGCCAGCAGCACCCGGGACTCCCTCAATGAGCAGTTCTTC.

Here the CDR3 DNA reads TGTGCCAGCAGTTTCCAGGGTTCCTACGAGCAGTACTTC. It yields the protein CASSFQGSYEQYF. The V gene is TRBV27, the J gene TRBJ2-7; D possibly corresponds to TRBD1 (5 bases). Deletions cut 3 bases from V and 1 base from J, with 7 bases between. CDR1 and CDR2 from the germline V gene are MNHEY and SMNVEV (reference sequence). The CDR3 contains 13 residues.

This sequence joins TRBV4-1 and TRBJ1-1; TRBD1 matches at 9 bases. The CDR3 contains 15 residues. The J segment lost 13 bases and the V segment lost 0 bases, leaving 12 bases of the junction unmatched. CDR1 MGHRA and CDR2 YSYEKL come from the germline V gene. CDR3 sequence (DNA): TGCGCCAGCAGCCAAGATATAGGGGGACAGGGTTCGGATTTCTTT. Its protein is CASSQDIGGQGSDFF.

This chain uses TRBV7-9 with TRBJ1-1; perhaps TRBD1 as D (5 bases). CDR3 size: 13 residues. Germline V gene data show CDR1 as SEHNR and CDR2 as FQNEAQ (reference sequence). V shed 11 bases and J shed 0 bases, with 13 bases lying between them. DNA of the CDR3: TGTGCCGGGAAGACAGACCTGAACACTGAAGCTTTCTTT. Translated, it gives CAGKTDLNTEAFF.

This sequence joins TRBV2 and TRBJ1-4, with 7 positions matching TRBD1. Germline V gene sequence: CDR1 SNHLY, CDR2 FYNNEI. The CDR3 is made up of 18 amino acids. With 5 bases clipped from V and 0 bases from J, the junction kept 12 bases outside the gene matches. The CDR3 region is CASSLRQGLTATNEKLFF. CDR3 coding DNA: TGTGCCAGCAGTCTAAGACAGGGTCTAACTGCAACTAATGAAAAACTGTTTTTT.

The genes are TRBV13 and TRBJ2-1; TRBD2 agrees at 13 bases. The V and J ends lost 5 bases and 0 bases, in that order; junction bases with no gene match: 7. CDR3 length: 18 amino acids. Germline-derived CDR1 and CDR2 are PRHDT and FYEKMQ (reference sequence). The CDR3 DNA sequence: TGTGCCAGCAGCACGGGACTAGCGGGGTTTAGCTCCTACAATGAGCAGTTCTTC. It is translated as CASSTGLAGFSSYNEQFF.

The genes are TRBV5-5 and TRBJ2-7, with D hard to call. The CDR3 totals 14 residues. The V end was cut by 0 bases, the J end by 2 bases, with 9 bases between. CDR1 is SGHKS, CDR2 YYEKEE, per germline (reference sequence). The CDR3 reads CASSLVPSTYEQYV. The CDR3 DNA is TGTGCCAGCAGCTTGGTACCTTCTACCTACGAGCAGTACGTC.

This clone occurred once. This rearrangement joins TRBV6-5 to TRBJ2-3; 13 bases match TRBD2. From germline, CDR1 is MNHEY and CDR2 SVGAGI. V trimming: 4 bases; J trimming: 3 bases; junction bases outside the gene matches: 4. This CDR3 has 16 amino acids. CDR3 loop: CASSWTSGGPTDTQYF. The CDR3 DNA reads TGTGCCAGCAGTTGGACTAGCGGGGGCCCAACAGATACGCAGTATTTT.

Here the CDR3 reads CAANFASGGSDTQYF. As DNA, the CDR3 is TGTGCCGCCAACTTCGCTAGCGGGGGGTCAGATACGCAGTATTTT. This chain uses TRBV6-5 with TRBJ2-3; 11 nucleotides align to TRBD2. Per germline, CDR1 MNHEY and CDR2 SVGAGI. The CDR3 has 15 residues. Trimming cost V 11 bases and J 4 bases; bases outside gene matches: 11.

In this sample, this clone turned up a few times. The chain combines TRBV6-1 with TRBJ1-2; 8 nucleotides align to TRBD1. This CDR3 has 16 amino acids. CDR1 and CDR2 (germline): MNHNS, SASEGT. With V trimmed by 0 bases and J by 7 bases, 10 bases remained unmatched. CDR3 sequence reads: CASSEALNRGFGGYTF. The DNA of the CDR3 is TGTGCCAGCAGTGAAGCGCTGAACAGGGGGTTTGGTGGCTACACCTTC.

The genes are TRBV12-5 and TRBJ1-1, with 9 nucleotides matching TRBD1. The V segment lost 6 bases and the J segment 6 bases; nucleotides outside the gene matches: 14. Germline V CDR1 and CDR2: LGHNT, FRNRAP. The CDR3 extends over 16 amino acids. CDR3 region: CASGPDLGQGVSEAFF. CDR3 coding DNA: TGTGCTAGTGGGCCCGATTTGGGACAGGGTGTTTCTGAAGCTTTCTTT.

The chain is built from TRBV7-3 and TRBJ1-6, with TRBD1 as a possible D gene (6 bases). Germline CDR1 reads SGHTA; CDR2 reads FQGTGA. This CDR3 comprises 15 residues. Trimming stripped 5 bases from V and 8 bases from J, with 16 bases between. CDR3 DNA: TGTGCCAGCAGCCCCAGGGGCGGTAGGGATTCACCCCTCCACTTT. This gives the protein CASSPRGGRDSPLHF.